One sample yielded the 30 T cell receptor beta chains listed below, sequenced in a study of T-cell memory formation after mild COVID-19. MiXCR, run by TCRdb on the 5' RACE reads, gives a single entry per CDR3 protein. This sample has some 450,000 distinct CDR3 sequences, with more than 15% found just once. The sequencing input was PBMCs or a T cell subset sorted from them (not recorded which). These receptors were collected from a man aged 18 to 29 who had mild COVID-19 (a few samples of this study predate the infection). Cell type and time point are not known.

V gene TRBV9 combines with J gene TRBJ2-1; D is undetermined. The CDR3 contains 11 residues. Trimming took off 4 bases at V and 10 bases at J, with 9 bases between the two ends. CDR1 and CDR2 (germline): SGDLS, YYNGEE. DNA for the CDR3: TGTGCCAGCAGCAAAACACGGGAGCAGTTCTTC. Its translation is CASSKTREQFF.

This clonotype was picked up a small number of times. This chain joins TRBV20-1 and TRBJ2-3; TRBD2 aligns across 8 bases. This CDR3 has 14 amino acids. The germline V gene encodes CDR1 DFQATT and CDR2 SNEGSKA (reference sequence). Germline trimming cut 5 bases from V and 5 bases from J; bases unmatched to any gene: 9. The CDR3 DNA reads as TGCAGTGCTCCGTTAGCGGGGACGGGAGATACGCAGTATTTT. Translation: CSAPLAGTGDTQYF.

This clonotype was seen at least ten times. The chain recombines TRBV2 with TRBJ2-3; 15 bases line up with TRBD2. Germline assignment: CDR1 SNHLY and CDR2 FYNNEI. J lost 5 bases, V lost 6 bases, and 12 bases had no gene match. The CDR3 covers 18 residues. The CDR3 protein is CASRDRTSGGASRDTQYF. CDR3 bases: TGTGCCAGCAGGGATCGGACTAGCGGGGGGGCTTCACGAGATACGCAGTATTTT.

V usage is TRBV5-5 and J usage is TRBJ2-3, with D possibly matching TRBD1 (6 bases). Germline-derived CDR1 and CDR2 are SGHKS and YYEKEE (reference sequence). Trimming took 4 bases from V and 2 from J, leaving 11 bases between them. This CDR3 region has 14 residues. The CDR3 nucleotides read TGTGCCAGCAGCCCCCAGGGGCACACAGATACGCAGTATTTT. Protein: CASSPQGHTDTQYF.

This chain links TRBV10-3 with TRBJ2-6, with D hard to call. The germline V gene has CDR1 ENHRY and CDR2 SYGVKD. V was shortened by 0 bases and J by 0 bases, with 6 bases between the two germline ends. CDR3 size: 16 residues. The DNA of the CDR3 is TGTGCCATCAGTGAGTCCTGGGTCTCTGGGGCCAACGTCCTGACTTTC. Its protein is CAISESWVSGANVLTF.

This clonotype was detected a few times. The chain uses TRBV6-2 or TRBV6-3 and TRBJ2-1, with D tentatively TRBD1 (6 bases). V dropped 7 bases and J dropped 0 bases, with 13 bases sitting between them. The length of the CDR3 is 15 residues. The V gene's germline CDR1 is MNHEY and CDR2 SVGEGT. CDR3 DNA sequence: TGTGCCAGCAACCAGGGGTCAAGCTCCTACAATGAGCAGTTCTTC. Residues: CASNQGSSSYNEQFF.

This clonotype occurred many times. The chain employs TRBV7-2 and TRBJ2-3; weak D call: TRBD1 (5 bases). The CDR3 sequence is 14 residues long. Germline V gene data show CDR1 as SGHTA and CDR2 as FQGNSA. The V end was cut by 2 bases, the J end by 2 bases, with 8 bases between. The CDR3: CASSLLQATDTQYF. The CDR3 bases are TGTGCCAGCAGCTTATTACAGGCCACAGATACGCAGTATTTT.

The chain recombines TRBV5-6 with TRBJ2-5, with D hard to call. Trimming removed 4 bases from V and 4 bases from J, with 5 bases in between. Per germline, CDR1 SGHDT and CDR2 YYEEEE. The CDR3 loop spans 11 amino acids. The CDR3 DNA reads TGTGCCAGCAGCACGGCAGAGACCCAGTACTTC. As protein: CASSTAETQYF.

Ten or more counts support this clonotype. This chain uses TRBV11-2 with TRBJ2-7; D uncertain. Germline V gives CDR1 SGHAT, CDR2 FQNNGV. V lost 2 bases and J lost 6, with 17 bases in between. The CDR3 totals 15 residues. The CDR3 sequence: CASSLLGSFWVEQYF. The CDR3 nucleotides read TGTGCCAGCAGCTTATTGGGATCCTTCTGGGTCGAGCAGTACTTC.

The V and J genes are TRBV12-3 or TRBV12-4 and TRBJ1-5; 11 bases fit TRBD1. V dropped 3 bases and J dropped 2; count of bases not matched to a gene: 9. CDR3 length equals 18 residues. The CDR3 loop is CASSLGTGGGARNQPQHF. As DNA, the CDR3 is TGTGCCAGCAGTTTGGGGACAGGGGGTGGTGCTCGCAATCAGCCCCAGCATTTT.

This clonotype was recorded many times. This chain joins TRBV6-5 and TRBJ1-2; 9 bases are a match to TRBD1. Germline V gives CDR1 MNHEY, CDR2 SVGAGI. This CDR3 has 12 residues. The V gene end was trimmed by 5 bases and the J gene end by 9 bases; junction bases not matched to a gene: 4. This chain's CDR3 is CASSPGQGRYTF. CDR3 sequence (DNA): TGTGCCAGCAGTCCGGGACAGGGTCGCTACACCTTC.

J is TRBJ2-7 and V is TRBV18, with 8 bases aligning to TRBD1. The CDR3 runs 15 residues. The V and J ends lost 4 bases and 3 bases, in that order; junction bases with no gene match: 8. The germline CDR1 and CDR2 sequences are KGHSH and LQKENI. CDR3 DNA sequence: TGTGCCAGCTCACTTGGACAGGGCGGAGGCTACGAGCAGTACTTC. Translation gives CASSLGQGGGYEQYF.

There are many counts of this clonotype. The chain employs TRBV5-1 and TRBJ2-2, with D uncertain. CDR1 is SGHRS, CDR2 YFSETQ, per germline. The ends were cut back, 0 bases at V and 2 bases at J, with 11 bases in the middle. This CDR3 has 16 amino acids. CDR3 DNA sequence: TGCGCCAGCAGCTTGGTGGTAGGAACCAACACCGGGGAGCTGTTTTTT. This codes for CASSLVVGTNTGELFF.

The chain uses TRBV9 and TRBJ1-1; D not resolved. CDR3 length: 14 amino acids. Per germline, CDR1 SGDLS and CDR2 YYNGEE. V lost 0 bases and J 1 base, leaving 7 bases between the germline ends. CDR3 in DNA: TGTGCCAGCAGCGTAGACGGGGAGAACACTGAAGCTTTCTTT. It encodes CASSVDGENTEAFF. The full variable domain, its missing parts supplied by reference TRBV9 and TRBJ1-1, is DSGVTQTPKHLITATGQRVTLRCSPRSGDLSVYWYQQSLDQGLQFLIQYYNGEERAKGNILERFSAQQFPDLHSELNLSSLELGDSALYFCASSVDGENTEAFFGQGTRLTVV.

This sequence joins TRBV15 and TRBJ1-5; 8 bases match TRBD1. CDR1 is LNHNV and CDR2 is YYDKDF in the germline V gene (reference sequence). This CDR3 is built from 16 residues. Unmatched junction bases numbered 7, after V lost 4 bases and J lost 2 bases. CDR3 region: CATSIPRGHGNQPQHF. The CDR3, as DNA: TGTGCCACCAGCATACCCAGGGGGCACGGCAATCAGCCCCAGCATTTT.

This sequence joins TRBV29-1 and TRBJ2-1; 9 nucleotides line up with TRBD2. Germline V CDR1 and CDR2: SQVTM, ANQGSEA. The CDR3 extends over 12 amino acids. V trimming: 7 bases; J trimming: 9 bases; junction bases outside the gene matches: 7. CDR3 bases: TGCAGCGCAGCCGGGACTAGCCGTGAGCAGTTCTTC. It encodes CSAAGTSREQFF.

The CDR3 protein is CASSPSDRGDYEQYF. The CDR3 bases are TGCGCCAGCAGCCCCTCGGACAGGGGGGACTACGAGCAGTACTTC. The gene calls are TRBV4-3 and TRBJ2-7; 10 bases fit TRBD1. V trimming: 4 bases; J trimming: 3 bases; junction bases outside the gene matches: 6. The CDR3 extends over 15 amino acids. Germline CDR1 is LGHNA and CDR2 is YSLEER.

There are a few counts of this clonotype. The chain employs TRBV2 and TRBJ1-4, with 8 bases matching TRBD1. This CDR3 region has 15 residues. The germline gives CDR1 SNHLY, CDR2 FYNNEI. Trimming at V came to 6 bases and at J to 3 bases, leaving 6 bases not matched to a gene. This CDR3 is CASSPQGASNEKLFF. The CDR3, as DNA: TGTGCCAGCAGCCCCCAGGGGGCTTCTAATGAAAAACTGTTTTTT.

This chain joins TRBV2 and TRBJ2-3, with D possibly matching TRBD1 (6 bases). Germline CDR1 and CDR2: SNHLY and FYNNEI. Trimming pared 3 bases from V and 4 bases from J, leaving 11 bases between. The CDR3 sequence is 14 residues long. The CDR3 DNA is TGTGCCAGCAGTGAGCGAACAGGGCCAGATACGCAGTATTTT. It specifies CASSERTGPDTQYF.

The rearrangement links TRBV15 to TRBJ2-7, with D tentatively TRBD1 or TRBD2 (5 bases each). Germline loops: CDR1 LNHNV, CDR2 YYDKDF (reference sequence). Between the trimmed V and J ends, which lost 0 bases and 6 bases, there was a span of 15 bases. The CDR3 is 15 amino acids. The DNA for the CDR3 is TGTGCCACCAGCAGAGATCTTGGCAGGGCGGGCGAGCAGTACTTC. Amino acids: CATSRDLGRAGEQYF.

This clonotype was observed at least ten times. The genes are TRBV7-2 and TRBJ2-7; D unclear. In germline, CDR1 is SGHTA, CDR2 FQGNSA. The CDR3 totals 12 residues. Trimming cost V 5 bases and J 3 bases, with 8 bases left between them. CDR3 coding DNA: TGTGCCAGCAGCATCTCGGGCTACGAGCAGTACTTC. Protein sequence: CASSISGYEQYF.

In this sample, this clonotype turned up a few times. Because the CDR3's place on the DNA is in doubt, the DNA is left out and the CDR3 is given as listed by TCRdb. The J gene is TRBJ2-4, the V gene TRBV7-5; TRBD1 is the table's D call, not checked against the DNA. TRBV7-5 constitutes a pseudogene. The CDR3 length equals 18 residues, ends included. This CDR3 is CISVPEAQSDITKNIQYF.

J is TRBJ2-5 and V is TRBV5-1; D tentatively fits TRBD1 or TRBD2 (5 bases each). V was pared by 4 bases and J by 4 bases, with 14 bases between. The CDR3 covers 14 residues. Germline CDR1 reads SGHRS; CDR2 reads YFSETQ. Written as DNA, the CDR3 is TGCGCCAGCAGCGCCGTCCAAGGGACAGAGACCCAGTACTTC. This gives the protein CASSAVQGTETQYF.

Concerning this clonotype itself: One end of the junction fails to match germline, which may point to a read error. The chain links TRBV5-4 to TRBJ2-7; 9 nucleotides align to TRBD1. The CDR3 loop spans 14 amino acids. In germline, CDR1 is SGHNT, CDR2 YYREEE (reference sequence). The CDR3 protein is CACSLDRGPYEQYF. The CDR3 nucleotides are TGTGCCTGCAGCTTGGACAGGGGACCCTACGAGCAGTACTTC.

This sequence joins TRBV20-1 and TRBJ2-3; D is ambiguous. The germline gives CDR1 DFQATT, CDR2 SNEGSKA (reference sequence). There are 15 residues in the CDR3. Trimming took 3 bases from V and 6 from J, leaving 19 bases between them. CDR3 DNA: TGCAGTGCTAGTTCTGGCTTCCCCCATCCGGATACGCAGTATTTT. Amino acids: CSASSGFPHPDTQYF.

A few counts support this clonotype. The chain employs TRBV24-1 and TRBJ2-5; 7 nucleotides match TRBD1. J lost 2 bases, V lost 2 bases, and 7 bases had no gene match. This CDR3 comprises 16 residues. Germline V gene data show CDR1 as KGHDR and CDR2 as SFDVKD. In DNA form, the CDR3 reads TGTGCCACCAGTGATTCGTACACAGGGGTTCAAGAGACCCAGTACTTC. Translation gives CATSDSYTGVQETQYF.

The chain uses TRBV18 and TRBJ1-1; unclear D gene. V was shortened by 2 bases and J by 1 base, with 11 bases between the two germline ends. The germline CDR1 and CDR2 sequences are KGHSH and LQKENI. This CDR3 comprises 15 residues. The CDR3 reads CASSPSLGSNTEAFF. As DNA, the CDR3 is TGTGCCAGCTCACCATCGCTGGGGTCGAACACTGAAGCTTTCTTT.

The chain carries TRBV20-1 and TRBJ2-5; 11 bases line up with TRBD2. CDR1 DFQATT and CDR2 SNEGSKA come from the germline V gene (reference sequence). This CDR3 contains 14 residues. The ends lost 6 bases at V and 4 bases at J; junction bases unmatched: 7. CDR3 sequence reads: CSATRTSGPETQYF. CDR3 nucleotides: TGCAGTGCCACGAGGACTAGCGGGCCAGAGACCCAGTACTTC.

The rearrangement joins TRBV6-2 or TRBV6-3 to TRBJ2-1; 11 bases line up with TRBD2. Germline CDR1 is MNHEY and CDR2 is SVGEGT. The CDR3 spans 15 residues. The J segment lost 7 bases and the V segment lost 7 bases, leaving 9 bases of the junction unmatched. CDR3 sequence (DNA): TGTGCCAGCACCGATAGCGGGGGGGCGAGGAATGAGCAGTTCTTC. This sequence encodes CASTDSGGARNEQFF.

The rearrangement links TRBV5-1 to TRBJ2-7, with D perhaps TRBD1 or TRBD2 (5 bases each). CDR1 and CDR2 (germline): SGHRS, YFSETQ. Trimming removed 0 bases at V and 0 bases at J, with 7 bases between. The CDR3 consists of 14 residues. The CDR3 nucleotides read TGCGCCAGCAGCTTGGGGGGACCCTCCTACGAGCAGTACGTC. This sequence encodes CASSLGGPSYEQYV.